This TCR beta chain was found in a study of blood T cell repertoires in COVID-19. V lost 0 bases and J 3 bases, leaving 12 bases between the germline ends. The V gene's germline CDR1 is SGHDN and CDR2 FVKESK. CDR3 length: 16 residues. The authors' processing: Amplification of reference gene primers was used by the study to estimate nucleated cell counts. Clones were read by immunoSEQ multiplex PCR, and TCRdb kept only the in-frame ones, dropping some. Clone size and V and J calls were adopted from that table, with D and trimming inferred from the DNA. The repertoire holds about 36,000 clones, with roughly four fifths as singletons.

The clonotype was recovered from a human donor in a cohort sampled during active or convalescent COVID-19. The donor label of this sample is uncertain. Sequenced sample: peripheral blood. The J gene is TRBJ2-1, the V gene TRBV14; a weak D match, TRBD2 (5 bases). DNA for the CDR3: TGTGCCAGCAGCCAAGATCGGTGGGAGAGCTACAATGAGCAGTTCTTC. Encoded protein: CASSQDRWESYNEQFF.